One sample yielded the 21 T cell receptor beta chains listed below, sequenced in a study of shared T cell receptors in the human thymus. The protocol was immunoSEQ multiplex PCR, while the TCRdb copy is restricted to in-frame clones and leaves out a portion. The data show 720,000 or so clones, around 85% seen once. This sample was also put to use in a study of human thymus T cells.

The sequencing input was thymocytes. These receptors were taken from a girl under three years old with a congenital heart defect.

This clone was detected once. A read error may produce the germline difference seen at one junction end. The chain links TRBV5-4 to TRBJ1-3, with a tentative D call TRBD1 (5 bases). CDR1 is SGHNT and CDR2 is YYREEE in the germline V gene (reference sequence). This CDR3 spans 11 amino acids. The CDR3 sequence is CAVASGMLRDW. CDR3 nucleotide sequence: TGTGCAGTTGCGAGTGGGATGCTCAGGGATTGG.

On this clone: Other DNA sequences of this sample code for an identical CDR3. The CDR3 DNA reads as TGTGCCAGCAGTTACATCGGGGGGTATGGCTACACCTTC. This translates into CASSYIGGYGYTF. V and J are TRBV6-5 and TRBJ1-2; D possibly corresponds to TRBD1 (5 bases). In germline, CDR1 is MNHEY, CDR2 SVGAGI. CDR3 length equals 13 residues. The V end lost 2 bases, the J end lost 5 bases, and 9 bases lay between the germline ends.

This chain connects TRBV14 to TRBJ2-2; 12 nucleotides line up with TRBD2. Trimming removed 6 bases from V and 6 bases from J; junction bases left unmatched: 11. The CDR3 is 17 residues long. Germline lookup yields CDR1 SGHDN and CDR2 FVKESK. This chain's CDR3 is CASRPKITSGGPGELFF. The CDR3 region has the DNA TGTGCCAGCAGGCCCAAGATAACTAGCGGGGGGCCCGGGGAGCTGTTTTTT. The whole variable domain, remainder taken from reference TRBV14 and TRBJ2-2, is EAGVTQFPSHSVIEKGQTVTLRCDPISGHDNLYWYRRVMGKEIKFLLHFVKESKQDESGMPNNRFLAERTGGTYSTLKVQPAELEDSGVYFCASRPKITSGGPGELFFGEGSRLTVL.

Only a few counts were recorded for this clone. The rearrangement joins TRBV2 to TRBJ2-6; TRBD1 matches 9 bases. CDR1 is SNHLY and CDR2 is FYNNEI in the germline V gene. V was clipped by 2 bases and J by 0 bases; unmatched bases: 14. The CDR3 contains 21 residues. CDR3 loop: CASSELLFSRDRDSGANVLTF. The CDR3 DNA sequence: TGTGCCAGCAGTGAACTGCTATTTTCCCGGGACAGGGACTCTGGGGCCAACGTCCTGACTTTC.

The chain couples TRBV5-8 to TRBJ1-2; 7 bases are a match to TRBD1. The germline V gene has CDR1 SGHTS and CDR2 YDEGEE. This CDR3 is built from 16 residues. J gave up 4 bases and V 0 bases, and 9 bases lay outside the gene matches. The DNA for the CDR3 is TGTGCCAGCAGCTTGGCCCTGACAGGGTTTGCCTATGGCTACACCTTC. It specifies CASSLALTGFAYGYTF.

The CDR3 is CASRTGFRAFF. CDR3 nucleotides: TGTGCCAGCAGAACCGGGTTCCGAGCTTTCTTT. The genes are TRBV2 and TRBJ1-1; D unclear. The CDR3 is 11 residues long. Per the germline V gene, CDR1 is SNHLY and CDR2 is FYNNEI. V lost 6 bases, J lost 10 bases, and 12 bases lay in between.

The chain employs TRBV7-6 and TRBJ2-7; tentatively, D is TRBD1 (6 bases). The CDR3 consists of 15 residues. Trimming removed 5 bases from V and 0 bases from J, with 14 bases in between. CDR1 and CDR2 from the germline V gene are SGHVS and FNYEAQ. The CDR3 sequence is CASSPYWGPSYEQYF. The CDR3, as DNA: TGTGCCAGCAGCCCCTATTGGGGGCCCTCCTACGAGCAGTACTTC.

The gene calls are TRBV6-6 and TRBJ1-6; no clear D gene. Germline V gene data show CDR1 as MNHNY and CDR2 as SVGAGI (reference sequence). The CDR3 has 14 amino acids. V was clipped by 2 bases and J by 8 bases, with 10 bases between them. CDR3 coding DNA: TGTGCCAGCAGTTACAGGGAGGTTTATTCACCCCTCCACTTT. Its translation: CASSYREVYSPLHF.

The rearrangement joins TRBV5-1 to TRBJ2-7; 7 bases align to TRBD1. The junction had 5 bases not matched to a gene; V was cut back by 3 bases and J by 2 bases. The CDR3 has 14 amino acids. Germline V gives CDR1 SGHRS, CDR2 YFSETQ. CDR3 sequence: CASSWDSRTYEQYF. In DNA form, the CDR3 reads TGCGCCAGCAGCTGGGACAGTAGGACCTACGAGCAGTACTTC.

The chain has TRBV18 and TRBJ1-5; 11 bases fit TRBD1. V lost 4 bases to trimming and J lost 5 bases; unmatched junction nucleotides: 4. This CDR3 contains 15 residues. Germline lookup yields CDR1 KGHSH and CDR2 LQKENI. The CDR3 spells CASSRRDRGDQPQHF. The DNA for the CDR3 is TGTGCCAGCTCACGACGGGACAGGGGGGATCAGCCCCAGCATTTT.

This rearrangement joins TRBV28 to TRBJ1-5; 7 nucleotides line up with TRBD1. Germline assignment: CDR1 MDHEN and CDR2 SYDVKM. V shed 4 bases and J 7 bases; nucleotides not matched to a gene: 22. The CDR3 totals 19 residues. CDR3 nucleotide sequence: TGTGCCAGCAGTTCAAAGGGGGCGGGAGGCCAGCCCCCCGGCCAGCCCCAGCATTTT. Encoded protein: CASSSKGAGGQPPGQPQHF.

The table lists this clone with a count of one. The chain joins TRBV6-1 to TRBJ1-2, with TRBD1 matching over 9 bases. CDR1 and CDR2 from the germline V gene are MNHNS and SASEGT. This CDR3 contains 21 residues. With 1 base clipped from V and 0 bases from J, the junction kept 18 bases outside the gene matches. This CDR3 reads CASSEVYSRLDRGSTNYGYTF. CDR3 nucleotides: TGTGCCAGCAGTGAAGTTTATTCTCGCTTGGACAGGGGTTCAACTAACTATGGCTACACCTTC.

This chain joins TRBV7-6 and TRBJ2-7, with D possibly TRBD1 on 6 matching bases. Trimming took off 2 bases at V and 1 base at J, with 21 bases between the two ends. The CDR3 has 18 residues. Germline V gives CDR1 SGHVS, CDR2 FNYEAQ. The CDR3 sequence is CASSLWSGAPGLSYEQYF. CDR3 in DNA: TGTGCCAGCAGCTTATGGTCAGGGGCCCCAGGCCTTTCCTACGAGCAGTACTTC.

V is TRBV7-9 and J is TRBJ1-2; TRBD1 matches 9 bases. Germline CDR1 and CDR2: SEHNR and FQNEAQ (reference sequence). The CDR3 spans 19 residues. The V gene end was trimmed by 1 base and the J gene end by 8 bases; junction bases not matched to a gene: 20. CDR3 coding DNA: TGTGCCAGCAGCTTAGTATCGCCGGGGACAGGGTCGGTCCAGGGGGGCTACACCTTC. It specifies CASSLVSPGTGSVQGGYTF.

The J gene is TRBJ2-3, the V gene TRBV9, with TRBD2 matching 10 bases. With V trimmed by 6 bases and J by 1 base, 11 bases remained unmatched. Looked up from germline, CDR1 is SGDLS and CDR2 is YYNGEE. This CDR3 is 17 amino acids long. The CDR3 sequence: CASNLPTGTSGTDTQYF. The CDR3 DNA reads TGTGCCAGCAACTTACCCACCGGGACTAGCGGCACAGATACGCAGTATTTT. The full variable domain, with the rest looked up from reference TRBV9 and TRBJ2-3, is DSGVTQTPKHLITATGQRVTLRCSPRSGDLSVYWYQQSLDQGLQFLIQYYNGEERAKGNILERFSAQQFPDLHSELNLSSLELGDSALYFCASNLPTGTSGTDTQYFGPGTRLTVL.

The chain recombines TRBV4-2 with TRBJ1-2; 10 nucleotides agree with TRBD1. The CDR3 is 17 residues long. Germline values: CDR1 LGHNA, CDR2 YNFKEQ. Unmatched junction bases numbered 10, after V lost 3 bases and J lost 3 bases. CDR3 sequence reads: CASSQGFGTGAHYGYTF. As DNA, the CDR3 is TGTGCCAGCAGCCAGGGCTTCGGGACAGGGGCCCACTATGGCTACACCTTC.

The chain recombines TRBV29-1 with TRBJ2-5; D is unclear. This CDR3 is built from 12 residues. Trimming took off 6 bases at V and 2 bases at J, with 10 bases between the two ends. Per the germline V gene, CDR1 is SQVTM and CDR2 is ANQGSEA. The CDR3 bases are TGCAGCGTCCCGGTACGTCAAGAGACCCAGTACTTC. Encoded protein: CSVPVRQETQYF. The variable domain in full, completed from reference TRBV29-1 and TRBJ2-5, reads SAVISQKPSRDICQRGTSLTIQCQVDSQVTMMFWYRQQPGQSLTLIATANQGSEATYESGFVIDKFPISRPNLTFSTLTVSNMSPEDSSIYLCSVPVRQETQYFGPGTRLLVL.

This chain connects TRBV6-5 to TRBJ2-1; the match to TRBD2 covers 7 bases. V lost 5 bases and J lost 8; bases outside the gene matches: 9. CDR1 and CDR2 from the germline V gene are MNHEY and SVGAGI. The CDR3 runs to 14 residues. CDR3 in DNA: TGTGCCAGCAGTGCAAGACTAGCTAGGGATGAGCAGTTCTTC. Its protein product is CASSARLARDEQFF.

Regarding this clone: Distinct nucleotide sequences in the sample also encode this CDR3. The V and J genes are TRBV20-1 and TRBJ2-7; D gene unclear. Trimming stripped 5 bases from V and 3 bases from J, with 5 bases between. The germline gives CDR1 DFQATT, CDR2 SNEGSKA (reference sequence). The CDR3 length is 10 residues. The CDR3 DNA follows: TGCAGTGCTTTCAGCTACGAGCAGTACTTC. Its protein is CSAFSYEQYF.

V usage is TRBV2 and J usage is TRBJ1-5, with a tentative D call TRBD1 (6 bases). The CDR3 extends over 16 amino acids. V dropped 6 bases and J dropped 0 bases, with 15 bases sitting between them. The germline gives CDR1 SNHLY, CDR2 FYNNEI. The CDR3 sequence: CASRGARGGSNQPQHF. DNA for the CDR3: TGTGCCAGCAGAGGGGCCAGGGGCGGTAGCAATCAGCCCCAGCATTTT.

This rearrangement joins TRBV10-1 to TRBJ1-2; 7 bases are shared with TRBD1. The CDR3 sequence is 13 residues long. The V gene's germline CDR1 is WNHNN and CDR2 SYGVQD (reference sequence). J gave up 8 bases and V 2 bases, and 5 bases lay outside the gene matches. The CDR3 DNA is TGCGCCAGCAGTGAGACCAGGGGGGAGGGCTACACCTTC. Translation: CASSETRGEGYTF.